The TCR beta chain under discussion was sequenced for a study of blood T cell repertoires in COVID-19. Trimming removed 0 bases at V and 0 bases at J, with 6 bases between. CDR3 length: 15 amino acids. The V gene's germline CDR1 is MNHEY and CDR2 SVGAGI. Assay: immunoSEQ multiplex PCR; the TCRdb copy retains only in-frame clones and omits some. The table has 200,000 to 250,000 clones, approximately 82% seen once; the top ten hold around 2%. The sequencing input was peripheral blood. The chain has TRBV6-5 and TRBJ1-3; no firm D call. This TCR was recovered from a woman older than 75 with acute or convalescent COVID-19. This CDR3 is CASSYSHSSGNTIYF. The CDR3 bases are TGTGCCAGCAGTTACTCACACAGCTCTGGAAACACCATATATTTT.